This record looks at one T cell receptor (beta chain) sequence and its context. The antigen remains undetermined. A much larger clonotype is one base distant, so this may be a read error. Germline CDR1 is SGHTA and CDR2 is FQGNSA. CDR3 size: 15 residues. The entry originates in a study of T cells in Graves' hyperthyroidism and ophthalmopathy. Study observations and caveats: Blood also contained most expanded thyroid clonotypes above 0.001.

Used for diagnoses were clinical symptoms, serum thyroxine and TRAb, thyroid ultrasound and orbital computed tomography. Authors of the study amplified TCR beta CDR3 regions from RNA transcripts. TCR CDR3 underwent first-round RT-PCR with the HTBI primer set. MiXCR, applied by TCRdb to the multiplex PCR reads, yields one record per CDR3 protein. The table records fewer than 450,000 distinct CDR3 sequences, roughly an eighth of them present only once. What was sequenced was blood. The J gene is TRBJ2-3, the V gene TRBV7-2; 7 bases match TRBD2. The TCR was taken from a man aged 50-60 years with Graves' ophthalmopathy. The CDR3 is CASSLIAGVVDTEYF. DNA for the CDR3: TGTGCCAGCAGCTTAATCGCGGGAGTAGTAGATACGGAGTATTTT.